This T cell receptor beta chain was sequenced for a study of blood T cell repertoires in COVID-19. Sequenced by immunoSEQ multiplex PCR; TCRdb stores in-frame clones only, minus some. The repertoire has roughly 300,000 clones, approximately 91% of them found once; the top ten carry approximately 2%. The length of the CDR3 is 15 residues. Germline CDR1 reads MNHNS; CDR2 reads SASEGT. The ends were cut back, 3 bases at V and 0 bases at J, with 9 bases in the middle. Sequenced sample: peripheral blood. The TCR originated in a woman between 25 and 40 years old with COVID-19, enrolled during active disease. The rearrangement links TRBV6-1 to TRBJ1-3; no definite D call. CDR3 residues: CASSEGLFSGNTIYF. In DNA, the CDR3 is TGTGCCAGCAGTGAGGGCCTCTTCTCTGGAAACACCATATATTTT.